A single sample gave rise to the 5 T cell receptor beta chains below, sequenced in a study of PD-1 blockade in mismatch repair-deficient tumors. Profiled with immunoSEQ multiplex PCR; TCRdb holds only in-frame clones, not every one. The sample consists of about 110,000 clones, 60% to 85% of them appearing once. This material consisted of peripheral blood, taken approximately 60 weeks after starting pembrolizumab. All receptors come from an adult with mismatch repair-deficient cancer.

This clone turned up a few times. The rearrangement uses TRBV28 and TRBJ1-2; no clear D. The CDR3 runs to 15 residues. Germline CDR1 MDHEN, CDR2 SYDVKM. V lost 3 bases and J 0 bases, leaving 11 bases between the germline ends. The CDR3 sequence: CASSFEWAANYGYTF. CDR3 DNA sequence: TGTGCCAGCAGTTTCGAGTGGGCGGCTAACTATGGCTACACCTTC.

The CDR3 DNA sequence: TGTGCCAGCAGCAGACAGGGTCAGGAGCAGCCCCAGCATTTT. Amino acids: CASSRQGQEQPQHF. J is TRBJ1-5 and V is TRBV27, with 7 positions matching TRBD1. The CDR3 covers 14 residues. Trimming cost V 6 bases and J 7 bases; bases outside gene matches: 9. Looked up from germline, CDR1 is MNHEY and CDR2 is SMNVEV (reference sequence).

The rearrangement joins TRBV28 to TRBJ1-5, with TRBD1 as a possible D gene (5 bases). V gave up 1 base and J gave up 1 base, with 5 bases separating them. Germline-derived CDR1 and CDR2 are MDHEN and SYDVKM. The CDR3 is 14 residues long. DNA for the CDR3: TGTGCCAGCAGTTTATCAGGGAGCAATCAGCCCCAGCATTTT. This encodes CASSLSGSNQPQHF.

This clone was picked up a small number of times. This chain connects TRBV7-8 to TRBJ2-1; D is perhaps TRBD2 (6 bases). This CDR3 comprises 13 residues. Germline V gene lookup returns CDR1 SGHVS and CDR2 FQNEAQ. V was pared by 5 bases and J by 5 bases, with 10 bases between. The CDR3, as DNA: TGTGCCAGCAGCCTACTAGCCCACAATGAGCAGTTCTTC. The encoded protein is CASSLLAHNEQFF. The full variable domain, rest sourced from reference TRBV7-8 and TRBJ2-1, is GAGVSQSPRYKVAKRGQDVALRCDPISGHVSLFWYQQALGQGPEFLTYFQNEAQLDKSGLPSDRFFAERPEGSVSTLKIQRTQQEDSAVYLCASSLLAHNEQFFGPGTRLTVL.

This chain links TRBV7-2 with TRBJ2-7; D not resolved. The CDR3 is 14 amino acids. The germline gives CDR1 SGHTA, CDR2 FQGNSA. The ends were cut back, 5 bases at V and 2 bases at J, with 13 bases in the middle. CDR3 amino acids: CASSPRTVPYEQYF. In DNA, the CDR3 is TGTGCCAGCAGCCCCCGGACGGTTCCCTACGAGCAGTACTTC.